This entry concerns a single T cell receptor beta chain. The sample is drawn from a study of blood T cell repertoires in COVID-19. This CDR3 contains 15 residues. The V segment lost 6 bases and the J segment 6 bases; nucleotides outside the gene matches: 10. The germline CDR1 and CDR2 sequences are MNHEY and SMNVEV (reference sequence). As originally analysed: From reference gene primer amplification, estimates of nucleated cell counts were derived. Sequenced by immunoSEQ multiplex PCR; TCRdb stores in-frame clones only, minus some. The DNA gave D and trimming, while V, J and clone size come from that table. Found here are about 170,000 clones, over 70% of them singletons; the top ten hold about 19%.

Sequencing used peripheral blood. The receptor comes from a woman in her 70s who had recovered from COVID-19. The rearrangement uses TRBV27 and TRBJ2-3, with TRBD2 matching 9 bases. The CDR3 nucleotides are TGTGCCAGCAGGCGCGGGGGGGCTTCGGAGGATACGCAGTATTTT. This codes for CASRRGGASEDTQYF.